This T cell receptor (beta chain) originates from a study of T cells in Graves' hyperthyroidism and ophthalmopathy. V shed 3 bases, J shed 5 bases, and the junction held 7 bases outside the gene matches. This CDR3 is 15 amino acids long. The germline CDR1 and CDR2 sequences are SGHNT and YENEEA. RNA transcripts yielded amplified TCR beta CDR3 regions. When the TCR CDR3 underwent first-round RT-PCR, the HTBI primer set was used. From the multiplex PCR reads, TCRdb called clonotypes with MiXCR, one entry per CDR3 protein. The sample includes 700,000 or so distinct CDR3 sequences, about 16% of them seen just once.

The receptor was isolated from a man aged 18 to 30 with Graves' hyperthyroidism. The rearrangement uses TRBV11-3 and TRBJ2-1; 7 nucleotides agree with TRBD2. The sequenced material came from blood. The CDR3 here is CASSFRTSRHNEQFF. The CDR3 coding sequence is TGTGCCAGCAGCTTCCGGACTAGTCGGCACAATGAGCAGTTCTTC. Drawing the rest from reference TRBV11-3 and TRBJ2-1, the complete variable domain is EAGVVQSPRYKIIEKKQPVAFWCNPISGHNTLYWYLQNLGQGPELLIRYENEEAVDDSQLPKDRFSAERLKGVDSTLKIQPAELGDSAVYLCASSFRTSRHNEQFFGPGTRLTVL.